A selection of T cell receptor beta chains follows, all from one sample in a study of PD-L1 blockade in urothelial cancer. Produced via immunoSEQ multiplex PCR; TCRdb's table is partial and in-frame only. The sample shows 95,000 to 130,000 clones, around 89% of them seen only once. This material consisted of PBMCs, taken around atezolizumab (anti-PD-L1) treatment. The receptors were sampled from a man between 60 and 70 years old with urothelial cancer. The CDR3 runs from the conserved cysteine through the conserved F or W. A D gene is named only where the DNA matches it firmly. Expanded clones are given a class, and other clones once, few, many or no size at all.

j_gene,abundance,d_gene,v_gene,CDR3nt,CDR3aa
TRBJ2-5,-,TRBD2,TRBV6-1,TGTGCCAGCAGTGGTCTTCTGGCGGGAGTTTTAGAGACCCAGTACTTC,CASSGLLAGVLETQYF
TRBJ1-6,-,TRBD1,TRBV6-1,TGTGCCAGCAGTGATTATCCCGGGACAGCCTATAATTCACCCCTCCACTTT,CASSDYPGTAYNSPLHF
TRBJ1-2,-,TRBD1,TRBV5-6,TGTGCCAGCAGCACACCGACAGGGGTTTTAGGAGGTGGCTACACCTTC,CASSTPTGVLGGGYTF
TRBJ1-2,few,TRBD1,TRBV5-1,TGCGCCAGCAGCGTGAATTCCGGGACAGACTATGGCTACACCTTC,CASSVNSGTDYGYTF
TRBJ1-1,-,TRBD1,TRBV7-6,TGTGCCAGCAGCTTAGGATATCAGGGGGCTGGCACTGAAGCTTTCTTT,CASSLGYQGAGTEAFF
TRBJ1-1,few,-,TRBV11-2,TGTGCCAGCAGCTCCTCACTTACTGAAGCTTTCTTT,CASSSSLTEAFF
TRBJ1-6,once,-,TRBV19,TGTGCCAGTAGTAAAGGACGGGACTGGAATAATTCACCCCTCCACTTT,CASSKGRDWNNSPLHF
TRBJ1-4,-,TRBD1,TRBV5-1,TGCGCCAGCAGCTCTCAAGACAGGGTCGATAGGGAAAAACTGTTTTTT,CASSSQDRVDREKLFF
TRBJ2-7,-,TRBD1,TRBV9,TGTGCCAGCAGCGTAGCAACAGGGGGCCTCGACGAGCAGTACTTC,CASSVATGGLDEQYF
TRBJ1-2,-,-,TRBV6-5,TGTGCCAGCAGTTACTCGCAGGGCTATGGCTACACCTTC,CASSYSQGYGYTF
TRBJ1-1,few,-,TRBV10-3,TGTGCCATCAGTGGACGACAGGTGGGATTGAACACTGAAGCTTTCTTT,CAISGRQVGLNTEAFF
TRBJ2-7,-,-,TRBV30,TGTGCCTGGAGTGCAAACAGTGCCGAGCAGTACTTC,CAWSANSAEQYF
TRBJ2-1,-,TRBD1,TRBV18,TGTGCCAGCTTCCGAGGACAGGCGGTTGATGAGCAGTTCTTC,CASFRGQAVDEQFF
TRBJ2-7,-,TRBD1,TRBV27,TGTGCCAGCTGGACCGGGACAGGGGGATACGAGCAGTACTTC,CASWTGTGGYEQYF
TRBJ2-1,-,-,TRBV6-5,TGTGCCAGCAGTTACTCCGTTGACAGTTACAATGAGCAGTTCTTC,CASSYSVDSYNEQFF
TRBJ2-2,-,-,TRBV9,TGTGCCAGCAGCACAGGAACAGGGCGGGCGGGTACCGGGGAGCTGTTTTTT,CASSTGTGRAGTGELFF
TRBJ2-1,-,TRBD2,TRBV27,TGTGCCAGCAGTTCACAACCACCGGGACTAGCGGGAGCCCGACATGAGCAGTTCTTC,CASSSQPPGLAGARHEQFF
TRBJ1-3,-,-,TRBV2,TGTGCCAGCAGTGAAGCCCCCTTGAACACCATATATTTT,CASSEAPLNTIYF
TRBJ2-7,-,-,TRBV6-5,TGTGCCAGCAGTGAGGGCAACGAGCAGTACTTC,CASSEGNEQYF
TRBJ1-1,-,-,TRBV27,TGTGCCAGCAGTTTTTTTGCGGGGCTTGAAAACACTGAAGCTTTCTTT,CASSFFAGLENTEAFF
TRBJ2-5,-,-,TRBV27,TGTGCCAGCAGTTATTCCAGGGGTAGTGAGACCCAGTACTTC,CASSYSRGSETQYF
TRBJ1-5,-,-,TRBV6-6,TGTGCCAGCGAGAGTGGGCTTCAGGGGTATCAGCCCCAGCATTTT,CASESGLQGYQPQHF
TRBJ1-5,-,-,TRBV7-2,TGTGCCAGCAGACTAGCTGGTGGTCAGCCCCAGCATTTT,CASRLAGGQPQHF
TRBJ2-2,few,TRBD1,TRBV2,TGTGCCAGCAGTGGACAGGGCGGGCCCGGGGAGCTGTTTTTT,CASSGQGGPGELFF
TRBJ2-2,-,-,TRBV6-5,TGTGCCAGCAGTTCTGGGGCGTACACCGGGGAGCTGTTTTTT,CASSSGAYTGELFF
TRBJ1-2,-,TRBD1,TRBV4-3,TGCGCCAGCAGCCAGGGACAGGGAGGCGAAGGCTACACCTTC,CASSQGQGGEGYTF
TRBJ2-5,-,TRBD2,TRBV4-2,TGTGCCAGCAGCCTAGGGACTAGCGGTTACCAAGAGACCCAGTACTTC,CASSLGTSGYQETQYF
TRBJ2-3,-,TRBD2,TRBV15,TGTGCCACCAGCTCAGGGACTACTTACCGGGAAGATACGCAGTATTTT,CATSSGTTYREDTQYF
TRBJ2-3,-,TRBD1,TRBV7-6,TGTGCCAGCAGCTCTTACTCGGACAGGGAGTGGGCAGATACGCAGTATTTT,CASSSYSDREWADTQYF
TRBJ2-7,-,-,TRBV18,TGTGCCAGCTCACCACAGGACAGTTCCTACGAGCAGTACTTC,CASSPQDSSYEQYF
TRBJ2-7,-,TRBD2,TRBV7-2,TGTGCCAGCAGCTTAGGGCTAGCGGGAATCGAGCAGTACTTC,CASSLGLAGIEQYF
TRBJ2-1,-,-,TRBV13,TGTGCCAGCAGCCCCTGGGGGGAAGGGCAGAATGAGCAGTTCTTC,CASSPWGEGQNEQFF
TRBJ2-1,-,TRBD1,TRBV9,TGTGCCAGCAGCGTGGATGGGACAGGGTACAATGAGCAGTTCTTC,CASSVDGTGYNEQFF
TRBJ2-5,once,TRBD1,TRBV5-1,TGCGCCAGCAGCCCAGGGACAGGGACACAAGAGACCCAGTACTTC,CASSPGTGTQETQYF
TRBJ2-7,-,-,TRBV7-6,TGTGCCAGCAGCTTAGCTCCAGGCCCCTACGAGCAGTACTTC,CASSLAPGPYEQYF
TRBJ2-3,-,TRBD2,TRBV7-3,TGTGCCAGCAGCTTAATGGGGGGAGGGCCGTCAGATACGCAGTATTTT,CASSLMGGGPSDTQYF
TRBJ2-3,-,-,TRBV6-5,TGTGCCAGCAGTAGAGCTATGAGCACAGATACGCAGTATTTT,CASSRAMSTDTQYF
TRBJ2-7,-,-,TRBV5-5,TGTGCCAGCAGCTCCCTCCGGCTACAGGGTTACGAGCAGTACTTC,CASSSLRLQGYEQYF
TRBJ2-5,-,-,TRBV7-9,TGTGCCAGCAGCTCAGAAGAGACCCAGTACTTC,CASSSEETQYF
TRBJ2-7,-,TRBD1,TRBV4-2,TGTGCCAGCAGCCAAGGTTCAACAGGGGCTTCCTACGAGCAGTACTTC,CASSQGSTGASYEQYF
TRBJ2-1,once,-,TRBV5-1,TGCGCCAGCAGCCCCTCGAGGACTCTGACCCATGAGCAGTTCTTC,CASSPSRTLTHEQFF
TRBJ1-1,-,TRBD1,TRBV7-9,TGTGCCAGCAGCGGGGGGACAGGGAACACTGAAGCTTTCTTT,CASSGGTGNTEAFF
TRBJ1-5,-,TRBD1,TRBV5-1,TGCGCCAGCAGCAAGGACGGGACAGGGGAGCAGCCCCAGCATTTT,CASSKDGTGEQPQHF
TRBJ1-5,-,TRBD1,TRBV18,TGTGCCAGCTCACCATCGGGACAGAGCAATCAGCCCCAGCATTTT,CASSPSGQSNQPQHF
TRBJ2-1,-,TRBD2,TRBV6-6,TGTGCCAGCAGCCTAAGCGGGAGTTACGGCCATGAGCAGTTCTTC,CASSLSGSYGHEQFF
TRBJ2-5,-,TRBD2,TRBV14,TGTGCCAGCAGCCAGCCCGGGACTAGACAAGAGACCCAGTACTTC,CASSQPGTRQETQYF
TRBJ2-1,-,TRBD1,TRBV2,TGTGCCAGCAGTGAAGTGGGACAGTACAATGAGCAGTTCTTC,CASSEVGQYNEQFF
TRBJ2-1,many,TRBD2,TRBV9,TGTGCCAGCAGCCTGACTTGGGGACTAGCGGACTACAATGAGCAGTTCTTC,CASSLTWGLADYNEQFF
TRBJ1-1,-,TRBD1,TRBV18,TGTGCCAGCTCACCGCCGGGACAGGGGGCTGGCACTGAAGCTTTCTTT,CASSPPGQGAGTEAFF
TRBJ2-5,-,-,TRBV7-3,TGTGCCAGCAGCCAAGGGGGGGAAGAGACCCAGTACTTC,CASSQGGEETQYF
TRBJ1-3,-,-,TRBV28,TGTGCCAGCAGCCGGACTTCCTCTGGAAACACCATATATTTT,CASSRTSSGNTIYF
TRBJ1-6,-,-,TRBV19,TGTGCCAGTAGTATCCTGGAGGGATCTCGGAATTCACCCCTCCACTTT,CASSILEGSRNSPLHF
TRBJ2-2,-,-,TRBV5-1,TGCGCCAGCAGCTTGACCGCGGGGAGAAGCACCGGGGAGCTGTTTTTT,CASSLTAGRSTGELFF
TRBJ2-7,-,-,TRBV11-2,TGTGCCAGCAGCTTAGGGGCGGGAAACTACGAGCAGTACTTC,CASSLGAGNYEQYF
TRBJ2-1,-,TRBD2,TRBV4-2,TGTGCCAGCAGCCAAACCCGGACTAGCGGGGCAAGCTCCTACAATGAGCAGTTCTTC,CASSQTRTSGASSYNEQFF